The 14 T cell receptor beta chains below all came from one sample that was sequenced in a study of T cell repertoires in cytomegalovirus infection. MiXCR, run by TCRdb on the reads, gives a single entry per CDR3 protein. This table holds around 740,000 distinct CDR3 sequences, 35% found once. Source material: PBMCs. The receptors originated from a human donor in good health (CMV status not recorded). Some clones in this sample may be carry-over from other donors' samples.

This clonotype occurred many times. The V and J genes are TRBV28 and TRBJ2-1, with D unclear. This CDR3 comprises 16 residues. The germline CDR1 and CDR2 sequences are MDHEN and SYDVKM. V gave up 6 bases and J gave up 0 bases, with 15 bases separating them. CDR3 coding DNA: TGTGCCAGCAGACCCCGTTCCCAGAGCTCCTACAATGAGCAGTTCTTC. Its protein product is CASRPRSQSSYNEQFF.

In this sample, this clonotype turned up many times. V usage is TRBV4-1 and J usage is TRBJ1-6; no reliable D call. The germline CDR1 and CDR2 sequences are MGHRA and YSYEKL. Deletions cut 1 base from V and 7 bases from J, with 8 bases between. The CDR3 covers 14 residues. CDR3 sequence (DNA): TGCGCCAGCAGCCAAGGCCAGTTAAATTCACCCCTCCACTTT. This codes for CASSQGQLNSPLHF.

J is TRBJ2-1 and V is TRBV6-4, with D tentatively TRBD1 or TRBD2 (5 bases each). Germline V gives CDR1 MRHNA, CDR2 SNTAGT. The CDR3 spans 14 residues. Trimming left V 2 bases short and J 8 bases short, with 13 bases between. The CDR3 bases are TGTGCCAGCAGTGACCAGGGCCTGGGGGATGAGCAGTTCTTC. Translated, it gives CASSDQGLGDEQFF.

The chain couples TRBV12-3 or TRBV12-4 to TRBJ2-3, with a weak D call TRBD2 (6 bases). The CDR3 consists of 15 residues. Trimming pared 5 bases from V and 3 bases from J, leaving 15 bases between. CDR3 coding DNA: TGTGCCAGCAGTCCCCCTTCCGGAGGGACAGATACGCAGTATTTT. This codes for CASSPPSGGTDTQYF.

This clonotype has more than one count but fewer than ten. The chain recombines TRBV7-8 with TRBJ1-5, with D hard to call. Trimming took off 1 base at V and 6 bases at J, with 19 bases between the two ends. The CDR3 sequence is 17 residues long. Germline V gene sequence: CDR1 SGHVS, CDR2 FQNEAQ. The CDR3 region is CASSLEPSAGRSQPQHF. CDR3 coding DNA: TGTGCCAGCAGCTTAGAACCATCGGCGGGTAGAAGTCAGCCCCAGCATTTT.

This clonotype was seen once. A much larger clone lies a single base off, so this may be a read error. The V gene is TRBV7-3, the J gene TRBJ1-1, with D possibly being TRBD1 (6 bases). The V gene's germline CDR1 is SGHTA and CDR2 FQGTGA. The CDR3 length is 14 residues. Trimming removed 5 bases from V and 4 bases from J, with 14 bases in between. This CDR3 reads CASSHRGGGTEAFF. In nucleotides, the CDR3 is TGTGCCAGCAGCCATAGGGGAGGGGGCACTGAAGCTTTCTTT.

This clonotype turned up a few times. The chain recombines TRBV12-3 or TRBV12-4 with TRBJ2-7; D possibly matches TRBD1 or TRBD2 (6 bases each). There are 15 residues in the CDR3. The ends were cut back, 5 bases at V and 3 bases at J, with 17 bases in the middle. The DNA for the CDR3 is TGTGCCAGCAGTCCCCAAGAGGGGGGTAGCTACGAGCAGTACTTC. It specifies CASSPQEGGSYEQYF.

This clonotype appeared many times. The chain recombines TRBV7-2 with TRBJ1-1, with a weak D call TRBD1 (6 bases). V dropped 5 bases and J dropped 12 bases, with 19 bases sitting between them. CDR3 length: 13 residues. CDR1 and CDR2 from the germline V gene are SGHTA and FQGNSA. The CDR3 here is CASSQRYRGHSFF. The CDR3 DNA reads as TGTGCCAGCAGCCAACGTTATCGGGGGCACTCTTTCTTT. Based on the CDR3 plus reference TRBV7-2 and TRBJ1-1, the full variable domain is GAGVSQSPSNKVTEKGKDVELRCDPISGHTALYWYRQSLGQGLEFLIYFQGNSAPDKSGLPSDRFSAERTGGSVSTLTIQRTQQEDSAVYLCASSQRYRGHSFFGQGTRLTVV.

This rearrangement joins TRBV5-1 to TRBJ2-1; 11 bases are shared with TRBD2. After removal of 0 bases from V and 7 bases from J, the junction contained 3 bases not matched to a gene. The CDR3 covers 15 residues. The germline CDR1 and CDR2 sequences are SGHRS and YFSETQ. The CDR3 is CASSLEASGGNEQFF. The CDR3 region has the DNA TGCGCCAGCAGCTTGGAAGCTAGCGGGGGGAATGAGCAGTTCTTC.

This clonotype was picked up many times. The chain joins TRBV12-3 or TRBV12-4 to TRBJ1-5; tentative D call: TRBD1 (6 bases). V was shortened by 1 base and J by 5 bases, with 6 bases between the two germline ends. The CDR3 extends over 13 amino acids. The CDR3, as DNA: TGTGCCAGCAGTTTAGGACAGGATCAGCCCCAGCATTTT. Translated, it gives CASSLGQDQPQHF.

The chain recombines TRBV27 with TRBJ1-1, with D possibly matching TRBD1 (6 bases). Trimming cost V 7 bases and J 3 bases, with 12 bases left between them. Per germline, CDR1 MNHEY and CDR2 SMNVEV (reference sequence). The CDR3 contains 13 residues. The CDR3 coding sequence is TGTGCCAGCAAGAGCGGGGGGCACACTGAAGCTTTCTTT. Its protein product is CASKSGGHTEAFF.

This chain connects TRBV12-3 or TRBV12-4 to TRBJ1-6, with D maybe TRBD1 (5 bases). This CDR3 region has 15 residues. Trimming removed 7 bases from V and 9 bases from J, with 19 bases in between. Here the CDR3 DNA reads TGTGCCAGCATTATAAAGGCAGGGAGTAGTTCACCCCTCCACTTT. Translated, it gives CASIIKAGSSSPLHF.

In its sample, this clonotype was seen a few times. V usage is TRBV28 and J usage is TRBJ1-5, with 7 bases aligning to TRBD1. After removal of 6 bases from V and 0 bases from J, the junction contained 20 bases not matched to a gene. The CDR3 has 20 residues. Germline CDR1 reads MDHEN; CDR2 reads SYDVKM. CDR3 nucleotide sequence: TGTGCCAGCAGGCCCATCGACAGGGCAAACCGAGGTTATAGCAATCAGCCCCAGCATTTT. Translation gives CASRPIDRANRGYSNQPQHF.

The sample holds many counts of this clonotype. The CDR3 DNA reads as TGTGCCAGCAGCTTGGAGGCAGGGACTCGCACAGATACGCAGTATTTT. The encoded protein is CASSLEAGTRTDTQYF. The chain uses TRBV12-3 or TRBV12-4 and TRBJ2-3; D is possibly TRBD2 (6 bases). The CDR3 has 16 residues. The V gene lost 6 bases and the J gene lost 1 base, with 17 bases spanning the gap.